Presented here are 9 T cell receptor beta chains from one specimen sequenced in a study of shared clonotypes between healthy human individuals (dated by TCRdb to the early 2020s). CD8 naive samples were obtained by positive selection for CCR7 among CD45RO-negative cells, yielding a CD45RA+CCR7+ population from which TemRA cells were excluded. Library preparation used the immunoSEQ multiplex PCR assay. TCRdb obtained this table from immuneACCESS and retained in-frame rearrangements with V and J assigned. These tables miss some clones; where compared with another copy, unresolved V genes account for less than half of the shortfall, and the remainder is unexplained. This sample holds under 2,000,000 clones; over 85% were observed only once. Of the sample, 1.2% is held by the ten largest clones. The material sequenced was naive CD8+ T cells sorted from blood. In the paper's terms, the cell subset or site label means: CD45RA+CCR7+. The origin of the receptors is a man in his late teens or twenties in good health.

The rearrangement uses TRBV7-2 and TRBJ2-5; TRBD2 aligns across 9 bases. CDR1 and CDR2 (germline): SGHTA, FQGNSA. J lost 4 bases, V lost 3 bases, and 6 bases had no gene match. The CDR3 spans 15 residues. This CDR3 is CASSFSGSVLETQYF. CDR3 nucleotide sequence: TGTGCCAGCAGCTTTAGCGGGAGCGTGTTAGAGACCCAGTACTTC.

This rearrangement joins TRBV6-1 to TRBJ1-2, with 10 positions matching TRBD1. Germline CDR1 MNHNS, CDR2 SASEGT. Losses at the gene ends were 10 bases for V and 4 bases for J; bases not matched to a gene: 6. The CDR3 has 13 residues. The CDR3 DNA follows: TGTGCCACGGAGACAGGGGGCGCCTATGGCTACACCTTC. The encoded protein is CATETGGAYGYTF.

The J gene is TRBJ2-5, the V gene TRBV13, with D possibly being TRBD1 or TRBD2 (6 bases each). The CDR3 extends over 17 amino acids. The germline gives CDR1 PRHDT, CDR2 FYEKMQ (reference sequence). Trimming removed 2 bases from V and 4 bases from J, with 20 bases in between. CDR3 in amino acids: CASSLRGVADGRETQYF. DNA for the CDR3: TGTGCCAGCAGCTTAAGGGGGGTAGCGGATGGACGAGAGACCCAGTACTTC. Full variable domain (rest looked up from reference TRBV13 and TRBJ2-5): AAGVIQSPRHLIKEKRETATLKCYPIPRHDTVYWYQQGPGQDPQFLISFYEKMQSDKGSIPDRFSAQQFSDYHSELNMSSLELGDSALYFCASSLRGVADGRETQYFGPGTRLLVL.

The rearrangement joins TRBV6-6 to TRBJ2-7; 10 bases line up with TRBD2. The CDR3 runs to 13 residues. V lost 7 bases and J lost 2; bases outside the gene matches: 2. Germline V gene data show CDR1 as MNHNY and CDR2 as SVGAGI (reference sequence). In nucleotides, the CDR3 is TGTGCCAGCACCGGGACTAGCGCCTACGAGCAGTACTTC. Translated, it gives CASTGTSAYEQYF.

This sequence joins TRBV27 and TRBJ2-5; 8 positions agree with TRBD1. CDR3 length: 15 residues. After removal of 5 bases from V and 4 bases from J, the junction contained 9 bases not matched to a gene. CDR1 MNHEY and CDR2 SMNVEV come from the germline V gene (reference sequence). In DNA form, the CDR3 reads TGTGCCAGCAGTCTAGGGACAGGATTGACAGAGACCCAGTACTTC. Amino acids: CASSLGTGLTETQYF.

The chain joins TRBV30 to TRBJ1-4; tentatively, D is TRBD1 (6 bases). The CDR3 totals 13 residues. CDR1 GTSNPN and CDR2 SVGIG come from the germline V gene (reference sequence). The germline V and J ends were trimmed by 2 bases and 7 bases, with 11 bases remaining between them. CDR3 in amino acids: CAWSWTVGEKLFF. As DNA, the CDR3 is TGTGCCTGGAGTTGGACAGTGGGTGAAAAACTGTTTTTT.

This clone was counted a single time. The chain is built from TRBV27 and TRBJ2-3; TRBD1 matches 8 bases. Per germline, CDR1 MNHEY and CDR2 SMNVEV (reference sequence). The CDR3 totals 17 residues. V dropped 6 bases and J dropped 4; count of bases not matched to a gene: 15. The chain's CDR3 is CASSPFPGQAQADTQYF. CDR3 nucleotides: TGTGCCAGCAGCCCATTCCCGGGACAGGCTCAGGCAGATACGCAGTATTTT.

This sequence joins TRBV7-2 and TRBJ2-7; possible D gene TRBD1, 7 bases. V was shortened by 5 bases and J by 2 bases, with 16 bases between the two germline ends. This CDR3 is built from 15 residues. Germline V CDR1 and CDR2: SGHTA, FQGNSA. For the CDR3, the DNA is TGTGCCAGCAGCCCGGTGGCGGGACAGACCTACGAGCAGTACTTC. It translates to CASSPVAGQTYEQYF.

This clone is a singleton in its sample. The CDR3 here is CASSLSDHSYEQYF. In DNA, the CDR3 is TGCGCCAGCAGCCTCTCGGACCACTCCTACGAGCAGTACTTC. V gene TRBV5-1 combines with J gene TRBJ2-7; D gene unclear. Germline V gives CDR1 SGHRS, CDR2 YFSETQ. Trimming pared 4 bases from V and 0 bases from J, leaving 11 bases between. The CDR3 is 14 amino acids.